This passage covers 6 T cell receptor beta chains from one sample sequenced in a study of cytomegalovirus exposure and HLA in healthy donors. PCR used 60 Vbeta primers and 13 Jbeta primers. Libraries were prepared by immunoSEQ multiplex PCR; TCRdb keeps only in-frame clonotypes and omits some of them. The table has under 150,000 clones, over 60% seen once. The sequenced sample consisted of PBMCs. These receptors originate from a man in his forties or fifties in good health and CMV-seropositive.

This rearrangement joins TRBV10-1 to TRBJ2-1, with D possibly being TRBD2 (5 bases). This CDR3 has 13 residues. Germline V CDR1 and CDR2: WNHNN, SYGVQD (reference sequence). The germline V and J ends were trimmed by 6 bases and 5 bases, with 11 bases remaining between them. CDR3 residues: CASSAGLDNEQFF. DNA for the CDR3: TGCGCCAGCAGCGCTGGACTTGACAATGAGCAGTTCTTC.

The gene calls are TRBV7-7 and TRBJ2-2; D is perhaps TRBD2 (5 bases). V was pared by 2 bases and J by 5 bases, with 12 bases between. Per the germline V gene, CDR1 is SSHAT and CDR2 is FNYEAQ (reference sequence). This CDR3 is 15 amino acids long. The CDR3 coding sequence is TGTGCCAGCAGCTTATTAGCGAGTCAAACCGGGGAGCTGTTTTTT. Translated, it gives CASSLLASQTGELFF.

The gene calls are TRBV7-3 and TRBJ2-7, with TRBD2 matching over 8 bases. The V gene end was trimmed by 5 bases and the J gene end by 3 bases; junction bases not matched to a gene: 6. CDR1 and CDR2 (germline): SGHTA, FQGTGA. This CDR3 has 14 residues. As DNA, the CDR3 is TGTGCCAGCAGCCCAAGCGGGGGTAGCTACGAGCAGTACTTC. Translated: CASSPSGGSYEQYF.

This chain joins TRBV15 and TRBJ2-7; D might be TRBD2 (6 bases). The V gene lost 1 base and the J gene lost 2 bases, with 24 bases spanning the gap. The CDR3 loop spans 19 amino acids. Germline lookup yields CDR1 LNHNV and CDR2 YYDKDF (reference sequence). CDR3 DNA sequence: TGTGCCACCAGCAGAGGAGTTATCCAACCGGGGGAGACCCCCTACGAGCAGTACTTC. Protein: CATSRGVIQPGETPYEQYF.

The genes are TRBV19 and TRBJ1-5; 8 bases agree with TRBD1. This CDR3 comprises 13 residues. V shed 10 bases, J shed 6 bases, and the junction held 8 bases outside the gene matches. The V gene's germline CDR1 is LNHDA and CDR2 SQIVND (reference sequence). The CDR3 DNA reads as TGTGCCACCACAGGGGGAAGGGGTCAGCCCCAGCATTTT. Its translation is CATTGGRGQPQHF.

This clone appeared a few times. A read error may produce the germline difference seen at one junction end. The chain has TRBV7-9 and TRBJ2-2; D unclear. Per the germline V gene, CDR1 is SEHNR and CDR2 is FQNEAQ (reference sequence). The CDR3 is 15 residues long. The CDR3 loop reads CSSSLGHRDTGELFF. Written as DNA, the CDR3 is TGTTCCAGCAGCTTGGGCCATCGAGACACCGGGGAGCTGTTTTTT.